This note documents a single T cell receptor beta chain sequence. There is no known antigen for this receptor. Per-nucleotide qualities are absent, and no much larger clonotype sits a single base away. The CDR3 regions of human TCRbeta chains were subjected to immunosequencing. The authors' analysis ran thus. Repertoire TCRs were matched against a reference library of SARS-CoV-2-specific TCRs generated with the MIRA antigen-specificity platform. Breadth was defined as the fraction of unique TCRs that were SARS-CoV-2-associated. Depth was defined as the fraction of total T cells that were SARS-CoV-2-associated. Using the MIRA data, each spike-specific TCR was mapped to the spike region that the TCR reacts to and placed in a CD4 or CD8 class. Log10-transformed breadth and depth values were compared by one-way ANOVA with Sidak's multiple comparisons tests. Not all clones reach the TCRdb copy of this immuneACCESS table, which keeps in-frame sequences only. Checked studies attribute under half of the gap to unresolved V genes and leave the rest unexplained. V and J calls and clone size are those listed in that table; D and trimming were worked out from the DNA. The sample table contains roughly 80,000 clones; only one count was recorded for roughly 82% of them. 2.9% of the sample is in the top ten clones.

This sample is part of a study of T cell responses to AZD1222 COVID-19 vaccine (dated by TCRdb to the early 2020s). As for the study more broadly: AZD1222 recipients given second doses at about 4 weeks or at about 12 weeks were pooled, since spike-specific TCR depth and breadth were not found to differ between the two schedules. Enrollment into the trials was organized by age into subgroups of 18-55, 56-69 and 70-plus years, and those subgroups contained about 160, 30 and 59 TCR-sequenced participants, respectively. A total of under 250 trial participants underwent TCR sequencing, of whom about 200 had received two doses of AZD1222 and roughly 26 had received two doses of the MenACWY control vaccine.

Beyond this particular receptor, the publication reports: The whole spike protein was spanned by vaccine-associated CD4 TCRs, and dominant responses were seen in regions 160-218 and 743-854. Because no day 14 peak-response samples were available, repertoires were characterized only after the peak T cell response. After two AZD1222 doses, both the breadth and the depth of spike-specific TCRs were significantly higher than at day 0 and than in MenACWY recipients. Participants were mostly white British, with more females than males. The authors suggested clonal diversity may have been underestimated. The 56-69-year group was small, and its depth increase did not reach significance, likely because of low power. Reportedly, almost half of the unique spike-specific TCRs recognized epitopes lying outside the regions that are mutated in the B.1.351 and B.1.1.7 variants. Conclusions about previously exposed vaccinees were limited because only six or seven AZD1222 recipients were SARS-CoV-2 seropositive at baseline.

The germline V gene encodes CDR1 KGHSH and CDR2 LQKENI. The CDR3 numbers 13 residues from cysteine through phenylalanine. The only DNA kept is the CDR3, 39 bases in frame from the first base. V sheds 9 bases and J sheds 9 bases, leaving 18 bases between their ends. The time point label corresponds to: baseline before first vaccination. The vaccinee samples were drawn from two UK trials, COV001 and COV002, one of which was a single-blind randomized controlled phase 2/3 trial testing AZD1222 (ChAdOx1 nCoV-19) in healthy adults. For TCRbeta chain sequencing, PBMC samples were collected from trial participants at day 0 and at day 28 after the second dose.

The sequence came from an adult in good health. The chain is encoded by TRBV18 joined to TRBJ1-5, and perhaps TRBD1 as D gene, on 5 matching bases. Sample: peripheral blood, taken on day 0 of AZD1222 vaccination. The nucleotide sequence reads TGTGCCAGTATGGGGGGACCGCAACGGCCCCAGCATTTT. The translation is CASMGGPQRPQHF.